Listed below are T cell receptor beta chains from one sample, sequenced in a study of cytomegalovirus exposure and HLA in healthy donors. Clones were read by immunoSEQ multiplex PCR, and TCRdb kept only the in-frame ones, dropping some. Among about 160,000 clones listed, around 80% were seen once. The sample was PBMCs. All receptors derive from a man between 40 and 49 years old in good health and CMV-seronegative. CDR3s include the opening cysteine and the closing phenylalanine or tryptophan. A row's size may be missing; if present it is once, few, many or a size class.

V gene: TRBV28; J gene: TRBJ2-7; clone size: NA; CDR3 length: 17; CDR3 protein: CASRGAGGFPQHYEQYF
V gene: TRBV9; J gene: TRBJ1-4; clone size: NA; CDR3 length: 14; CDR3 protein: CASSQGTEGEKLFF
V gene: TRBV30; J gene: TRBJ1-4; clone size: NA; CDR3 length: 14; CDR3 protein: CAWSKTGLNEKLFF
V gene: TRBV10-2; J gene: TRBJ1-1; clone size: NA; CDR3 length: 13; CDR3 protein: CASSEVDSSEAFF
V gene: TRBV29-1; J gene: TRBJ2-5; clone size: NA; CDR3 length: 14; CDR3 protein: CSVEVAGARETQYF
V gene: TRBV4-3; J gene: TRBJ2-2; clone size: NA; CDR3 length: 17; CDR3 protein: CASSQADRGLGSGELFF
V gene: TRBV6-5; J gene: TRBJ1-1; clone size: NA; CDR3 length: 14; CDR3 protein: CASSYSARDTEAFF
V gene: TRBV6-4; J gene: TRBJ2-7; clone size: NA; CDR3 length: 14; CDR3 protein: CASPNDRNSYEQYF
V gene: TRBV4-2; J gene: TRBJ2-7; clone size: NA; CDR3 length: 17; CDR3 protein: CASSQEGTRVIGNEQYF
V gene: TRBV9; J gene: TRBJ2-7; clone size: once; CDR3 length: 15; CDR3 protein: CASSVGGQSSYEQYF
V gene: TRBV4-1; J gene: TRBJ2-7; clone size: NA; CDR3 length: 16; CDR3 protein: CASSQPTRGRQFEQYF
V gene: TRBV19; J gene: TRBJ1-2; clone size: NA; CDR3 length: 16; CDR3 protein: CASTPGSAQGANGYTF
V gene: TRBV30; J gene: NA; clone size: NA; CDR3 length: 15; CDR3 protein: CAWSVGTAVNNEQFF
V gene: TRBV6-1; J gene: TRBJ1-2; clone size: few; CDR3 length: 15; CDR3 protein: CASSERDRSIISYTF
V gene: TRBV19; J gene: TRBJ1-1; clone size: NA; CDR3 length: 15; CDR3 protein: CASSNTGQGRTEAFF
V gene: TRBV5-1; J gene: TRBJ2-6; clone size: NA; CDR3 length: 19; CDR3 protein: CASSLAGSGSYSGANVLTF
V gene: TRBV6-1; J gene: TRBJ1-1; clone size: NA; CDR3 length: 13; CDR3 protein: CASSEIRGAEAFF
V gene: TRBV6-5; J gene: TRBJ2-3; clone size: NA; CDR3 length: 13; CDR3 protein: CASSYSAVDTQYF
V gene: TRBV5-6; J gene: TRBJ2-4; clone size: once; CDR3 length: 14; CDR3 protein: CASSLAGPKNIQYF
V gene: TRBV19; J gene: TRBJ2-1; clone size: NA; CDR3 length: 18; CDR3 protein: CASSTTGGAGSGYNEQFF
V gene: TRBV30; J gene: TRBJ2-1; clone size: NA; CDR3 length: 15; CDR3 protein: CAWSGSGGNYNEQFF
V gene: TRBV11-2; J gene: TRBJ2-7; clone size: NA; CDR3 length: 16; CDR3 protein: CASSLVPAGGNREQYF
V gene: TRBV29-1; J gene: TRBJ1-1; clone size: once; CDR3 length: 15; CDR3 protein: CSVESGAGANTEAFF
V gene: TRBV19; J gene: TRBJ2-3; clone size: NA; CDR3 length: 15; CDR3 protein: CASSRGSPRTDTQYF
V gene: TRBV4-3; J gene: TRBJ2-1; clone size: NA; CDR3 length: 15; CDR3 protein: CASSPGTSGSNEQFF
V gene: TRBV14; J gene: TRBJ2-3; clone size: once; CDR3 length: 17; CDR3 protein: CASSQGVFGQGTDTQYF
V gene: TRBV5-4; J gene: TRBJ2-7; clone size: few; CDR3 length: 16; CDR3 protein: CASRTNREGVLYEQYF
V gene: TRBV30; J gene: TRBJ1-5; clone size: NA; CDR3 length: 12; CDR3 protein: CAWSERDQPQHF
V gene: TRBV27; J gene: TRBJ2-1; clone size: once; CDR3 length: 15; CDR3 protein: CASSPRDRPYNEQFF
V gene: TRBV4-1; J gene: TRBJ2-3; clone size: NA; CDR3 length: 18; CDR3 protein: CASSQKDASGTITDTQYF
V gene: TRBV5-1; J gene: TRBJ2-7; clone size: NA; CDR3 length: 14; CDR3 protein: CASSYRDRTYEQYF
V gene: TRBV28; J gene: TRBJ1-4; clone size: NA; CDR3 length: 14; CDR3 protein: CASSDRVTNEKLFF
V gene: TRBV7-9; J gene: TRBJ2-1; clone size: few; CDR3 length: 12; CDR3 protein: CASSSPNNEQFF
V gene: TRBV19; J gene: TRBJ2-2; clone size: NA; CDR3 length: 15; CDR3 protein: CASRGLAGGTGELFF
V gene: TRBV10-3; J gene: TRBJ1-5; clone size: NA; CDR3 length: 14; CDR3 protein: CATTDRVESQPQHF
V gene: TRBV15; J gene: TRBJ2-3; clone size: NA; CDR3 length: 15; CDR3 protein: CATSRDGRGKDTQYF
V gene: TRBV27; J gene: TRBJ2-2; clone size: NA; CDR3 length: 13; CDR3 protein: CASLHGNTGELFF
V gene: TRBV19; J gene: TRBJ2-1; clone size: NA; CDR3 length: 16; CDR3 protein: CASSILRLAGGNEQFF
V gene: TRBV7-2; J gene: TRBJ1-3; clone size: NA; CDR3 length: 16; CDR3 protein: CASSLNGRETGNTIYF
V gene: TRBV7-2; J gene: TRBJ1-6; clone size: NA; CDR3 length: 15; CDR3 protein: CASSPAGLVDSPLHF
V gene: TRBV5-1; J gene: TRBJ2-7; clone size: few; CDR3 length: 13; CDR3 protein: CASRESSGYEQYF
V gene: TRBV27; J gene: TRBJ2-1; clone size: NA; CDR3 length: 16; CDR3 protein: CASSASGTGLNYEQFF
V gene: TRBV29-1; J gene: TRBJ2-7; clone size: NA; CDR3 length: 15; CDR3 protein: CSVARGLAGAYEQYF
V gene: TRBV6-1; J gene: TRBJ2-1; clone size: NA; CDR3 length: 11; CDR3 protein: CASSRTGEQFF
V gene: TRBV11-2; J gene: TRBJ2-7; clone size: NA; CDR3 length: 14; CDR3 protein: CASSLETGYYEQYF
V gene: TRBV6-6; J gene: TRBJ2-1; clone size: NA; CDR3 length: 15; CDR3 protein: CASDDSGTTYNEQFF
V gene: TRBV30; J gene: TRBJ1-4; clone size: once; CDR3 length: 14; CDR3 protein: CAWTFGEAREKLFF
V gene: TRBV7-2; J gene: TRBJ1-2; clone size: NA; CDR3 length: 16; CDR3 protein: CASSRSPDRGEHGYTF